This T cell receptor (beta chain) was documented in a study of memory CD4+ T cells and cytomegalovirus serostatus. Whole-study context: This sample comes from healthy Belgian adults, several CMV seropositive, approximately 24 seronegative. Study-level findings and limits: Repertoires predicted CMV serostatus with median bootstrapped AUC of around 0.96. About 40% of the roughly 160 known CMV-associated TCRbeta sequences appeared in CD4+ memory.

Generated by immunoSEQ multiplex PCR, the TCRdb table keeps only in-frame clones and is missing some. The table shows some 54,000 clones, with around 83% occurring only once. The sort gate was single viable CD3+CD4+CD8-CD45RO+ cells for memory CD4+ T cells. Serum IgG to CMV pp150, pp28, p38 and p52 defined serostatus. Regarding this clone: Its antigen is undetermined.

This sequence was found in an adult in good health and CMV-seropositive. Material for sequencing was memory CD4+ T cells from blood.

The CDR3 nucleotides are TGTGCCAGCAGCCACACAGATACGCAGTATTTT. It codes for CASSHTDTQYF. The rearrangement uses TRBV21-1 and TRBJ2-3; TRBD1 is the table's D call and was not checked against the DNA. TRBV21-1 is a pseudogene. There are 11 residues in the CDR3.